These 11 T cell receptor beta chains were all obtained from the same sample, sequenced in a study of human T cells and chemical hapten exposure. TCRdb re-called the RACE reads with MiXCR, one entry per CDR3 protein. The sample shows tens of thousands of distinct CDR3 sequences, about 9.9% of them seen only once. Time point denoted: patch test 2, 6 weeks after DPC sensitization. As for treatment: therapeutic diphenylcyclopropenone sensitization with weekly scalp DPC. This sample comprised whole blood, obtained in connection with sensitization to the hapten diphenylcyclopropenone (DPC). These receptors were obtained from a man aged 18 to 29 with alopecia areata. Some clones in this sample may be carry-over from other donors' samples.

The table lists this clonotype with a few counts. V is TRBV19 and J is TRBJ1-2; D may be TRBD1 (6 bases). V was pared by 9 bases and J by 3 bases, with 20 bases between. The CDR3 covers 15 residues. The germline gives CDR1 LNHDA, CDR2 SQIVND (reference sequence). The DNA of the CDR3 is TGTGCCAGAAGACTCCAACAGGGCATAGACTATGGCTACACCTTC. Its protein is CARRLQQGIDYGYTF.

This clonotype was recorded at least ten times. For the CDR3, the DNA is TGCAGCGTTACCCTCTCTGGGGCCAACGTCCTGACTTTC. Protein product: CSVTLSGANVLTF. The V gene is TRBV29-1, the J gene TRBJ2-6; no clear D gene. CDR1 SQVTM and CDR2 ANQGSEA come from the germline V gene. The V and J ends lost 5 bases and 0 bases respectively, with 5 bases between them. The CDR3 extends over 13 amino acids.

The genes are TRBV28 and TRBJ1-5; weak D call: TRBD1 (5 bases). There are 15 residues in the CDR3. Germline V gene lookup returns CDR1 MDHEN and CDR2 SYDVKM. Between the trimmed V and J ends, which lost 2 bases and 7 bases, there was a span of 15 bases. DNA of the CDR3: TGTGCCAGCAGTTTACCCGGACAAAGGGAACAGCCCCAGCATTTT. Translating gives CASSLPGQREQPQHF. The full variable domain, its missing parts supplied by reference TRBV28 and TRBJ1-5, is DVKVTQSSRYLVKRTGEKVFLECVQDMDHENMFWYRQDPGLGLRLIYFSYDVKMKEKGDIPEGYSVSREKKERFSLILESASTNQTSMYLCASSLPGQREQPQHFGDGTRLSIL.

This clonotype was picked up a small number of times. The genes are TRBV18 and TRBJ1-2; maybe TRBD1 (6 bases). This CDR3 is built from 15 residues. Looked up from germline, CDR1 is KGHSH and CDR2 is LQKENI. V was trimmed by 6 bases and J by 2 bases, leaving 16 bases between them. CDR3: CASSRVLDRNYGYTF. The CDR3 DNA is TGTGCCAGCTCGCGTGTGTTGGACAGAAACTATGGCTACACCTTC. Filled out from reference TRBV18 and TRBJ1-2, the complete variable domain reads NAGVMQNPRHLVRRRGQEARLRCSPMKGHSHVYWYRQLPEEGLKFMVYLQKENIIDESGMPKERFSAEFPKEGPSILRIQQVVRGDSAAYFCASSRVLDRNYGYTFGSGTRLTVV.

The chain has TRBV28 and TRBJ2-6; D may be TRBD1 or TRBD2 (5 bases each). This CDR3 spans 17 amino acids. V shed 3 bases and J shed 3 bases, with 15 bases lying between them. Looked up from germline, CDR1 is MDHEN and CDR2 is SYDVKM. CDR3 protein: CASSLAGSGSGANVLTF. CDR3 nucleotides: TGTGCCAGCAGTTTGGCAGGGTCGGGAAGTGGGGCCAACGTCCTGACTTTC.

The V call is TRBV11-2, the J call TRBJ2-5; TRBD2 might be the D (5 bases). V lost 2 bases, J lost 4 bases, and 14 bases lay in between. This CDR3 is built from 15 residues. Germline lookup yields CDR1 SGHAT and CDR2 FQNNGV. In DNA form, the CDR3 reads TGTGCCAGCAGCTTATTGCGGAGCGGTGTAGAGACCCAGTACTTC. This translates into CASSLLRSGVETQYF.

The table lists this clonotype with a few counts. V is TRBV10-3 and J is TRBJ2-2; D is unresolved. The ends were cut back, 3 bases at V and 0 bases at J, with 5 bases in the middle. This CDR3 is 14 amino acids long. Germline CDR1 and CDR2: ENHRY and SYGVKD. This CDR3 is CAISDNTNTGELFF. The CDR3 region has the DNA TGTGCCATCAGTGACAATACGAACACCGGGGAGCTGTTTTTT.

CDR3 residues: CASSPTTDRADQPQHF. In DNA form, the CDR3 reads TGTGCCAGCAGTCCGACCACGGACAGGGCCGATCAGCCCCAGCATTTT. V is TRBV12-3 or TRBV12-4 and J is TRBJ1-5; 8 bases are shared with TRBD1. J gave up 5 bases and V 5 bases, and 11 bases lay outside the gene matches. CDR3 size: 16 residues.

This clonotype was recorded at least ten times. This sequence joins TRBV10-3 and TRBJ1-1, with no clear D. Germline assignment: CDR1 ENHRY and CDR2 SYGVKD. V was shortened by 4 bases and J by 6 bases, with 15 bases between the two germline ends. The CDR3 runs to 14 residues. This chain's CDR3 is CAISGHTGSSEAFF. CDR3 DNA sequence: TGTGCCATCAGTGGACACACGGGGAGCTCTGAAGCTTTCTTT.

At least ten counts were recorded for this clonotype. CDR3 amino acids: CASSLGQGSTEAFF. CDR3 in DNA: TGCGCCAGCAGCTTAGGACAGGGCAGCACTGAAGCTTTCTTT. J is TRBJ1-1 and V is TRBV5-1, with 8 bases fitting TRBD1. Germline V CDR1 and CDR2: SGHRS, YFSETQ. The CDR3 consists of 14 residues. V lost 2 bases to trimming and J lost 4 bases; unmatched junction nucleotides: 4.

This clonotype was observed a handful of times. CDR3 protein: CASSSPLLIPQHF. The CDR3 nucleotides read TGTGCCAGCAGCTCCCCCCTCCTAATACCCCAGCATTTT. The J gene is TRBJ1-5, the V gene TRBV7-8; D unresolved. Looked up from germline, CDR1 is SGHVS and CDR2 is FQNEAQ. V was shortened by 4 bases and J by 10 bases, with 14 bases between the two germline ends. This CDR3 has 13 amino acids.